This T cell receptor beta chain was captured by sequencing in a study of liver allograft versus peripheral blood T cells. Overall study: Repertoires of T cell receptors in transplanted livers were compared with recipients' peripheral blood repertoires.

This clonotype is deemed medium-sized. What it binds is not known. Study-wide points: There were reportedly differences between T cell receptor repertoires inside liver allografts and those in peripheral blood.

TCRdb re-derived calls from the reads in MiXCR, one entry per CDR3 protein. The table shows some 12,000 distinct CDR3 sequences, with approximately 22% occurring only once. The origin of this receptor is a human patient who had a liver transplant. The graft donor may have contributed some T cells.

The CDR3 DNA reads TGTGCCAGCTCACCACCGCAGGGTTATGGCTACACCTTC. It encodes CASSPPQGYGYTF. The chain employs TRBV18 and TRBJ1-2; D is perhaps TRBD1 (5 bases). CDR1 is KGHSH and CDR2 is LQKENI in the germline V gene. Trimming stripped 0 bases from V and 5 bases from J, with 7 bases between. CDR3 length: 13 amino acids.